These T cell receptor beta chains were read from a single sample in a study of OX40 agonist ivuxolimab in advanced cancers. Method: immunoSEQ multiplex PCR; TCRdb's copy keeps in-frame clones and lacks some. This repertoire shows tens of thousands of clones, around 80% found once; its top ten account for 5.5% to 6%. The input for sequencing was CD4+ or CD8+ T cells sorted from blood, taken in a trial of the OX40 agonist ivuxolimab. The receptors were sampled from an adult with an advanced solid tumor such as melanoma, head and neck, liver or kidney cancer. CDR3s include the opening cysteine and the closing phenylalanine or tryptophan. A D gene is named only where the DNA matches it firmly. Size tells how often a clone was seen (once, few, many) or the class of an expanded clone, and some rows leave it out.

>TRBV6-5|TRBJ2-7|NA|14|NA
CASSLQGPPYEQYF
TGTGCCAGCAGTTTACAGGGACCCCCCTACGAGCAGTACTTC
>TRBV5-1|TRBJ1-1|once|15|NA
CASSSGLQANTEAFF
TGCGCCAGCAGCTCGGGGCTACAGGCTAACACTGAAGCTTTCTTT
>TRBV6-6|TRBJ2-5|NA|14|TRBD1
CAYSQGAQGETQYF
TGTGCCTATTCACAGGGGGCCCAAGGGGAGACCCAGTACTTC
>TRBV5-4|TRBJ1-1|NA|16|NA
CASSFGLGQLGTEAFF
TGTGCCAGCAGCTTCGGCCTAGGACAGTTGGGGACTGAAGCTTTCTTT
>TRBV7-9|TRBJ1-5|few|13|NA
CASSLTVSQPQHF
TGTGCCAGCAGCTTAACGGTCAGTCAGCCCCAGCATTTT
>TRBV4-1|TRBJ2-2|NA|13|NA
CASSQEGGRRLFF
TGCGCCAGCAGCCAAGAGGGGGGGCGTCGGCTGTTTTTT
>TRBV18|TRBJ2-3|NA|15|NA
CASSPPPSISDTQYF
TGTGCCAGCTCACCACCCCCGAGTATCTCAGATACGCAGTATTTT
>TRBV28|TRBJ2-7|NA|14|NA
CASSSNLIASEQYF
TGTGCCAGCAGTTCCAACTTAATAGCCAGCGAGCAGTACTTC
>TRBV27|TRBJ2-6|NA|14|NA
CASSSSSGANVLTF
TGTGCCAGCAGTAGTAGCTCTGGGGCCAACGTCCTGACTTTC
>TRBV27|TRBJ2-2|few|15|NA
CASSRGQRNTGELFF
TGTGCCAGCAGTCGAGGACAGAGAAACACCGGGGAGCTGTTTTTT
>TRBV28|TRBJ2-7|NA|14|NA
CASGGLDDSYEQYF
TGTGCCAGCGGGGGGCTGGACGATTCCTACGAGCAGTACTTC